The 21 T cell receptor beta chains below come from one sample, sequenced in a study of early T cells in non-severe SARS-CoV-2 infection. TCRdb called the 5' RACE reads again in MiXCR, with one record for every CDR3 protein. Of about 85,000 distinct CDR3 sequences detected, roughly 14% appear once; the ten largest clones hold 6.5% to 9%. Sequenced sample: whole blood. These receptors were taken from an adult who was a healthcare worker with PCR-confirmed SARS-CoV-2 infection or an uninfected control (not recorded which).

This clonotype showed up just a few times. This sequence joins TRBV11-3 and TRBJ2-1; D gene unclear. The CDR3 is made up of 16 amino acids. V lost 4 bases and J lost 1, with 14 bases in between. Looked up from germline, CDR1 is SGHNT and CDR2 is YENEEA. In DNA, the CDR3 is TGTGCCAGCAGCTCCGGTTTGAGAAGATCCTACAATGAGCAGTTCTTC. Amino acid sequence: CASSSGLRRSYNEQFF.

The chain is built from TRBV3-1 and TRBJ1-1; D unresolved. The V gene lost 0 bases and the J gene lost 3 bases, with 8 bases spanning the gap. This CDR3 spans 14 amino acids. Germline lookup yields CDR1 LGHDT and CDR2 YNNKEL (reference sequence). In DNA, the CDR3 is TGTGCCAGCAGCCAAGAGCCTGAGTACACTGAAGCTTTCTTT. Its protein is CASSQEPEYTEAFF.

This clonotype was detected a few times. The rearrangement joins TRBV29-1 to TRBJ2-7, with D perhaps TRBD1 or TRBD2 (5 bases each). Trimming took 6 bases from V and 3 from J, leaving 21 bases between them. The CDR3 length is 15 residues. Germline lookup yields CDR1 SQVTM and CDR2 ANQGSEA. CDR3 nucleotide sequence: TGCAGCGTCCTGAGCCCCACCGGGACCCGCTACGAGCAGTACTTC. It translates to CSVLSPTGTRYEQYF.

This clonotype has ten or more counts. V is TRBV29-1 and J is TRBJ2-1; 13 bases match TRBD2. This CDR3 has 15 residues. Germline V gene lookup returns CDR1 SQVTM and CDR2 ANQGSEA. V trimming: 3 bases; J trimming: 7 bases; junction bases outside the gene matches: 6. In DNA form, the CDR3 reads TGCAGCGTTGAGAAACTAGCGGGAGGGGGTAATGAGCAGTTCTTC. It encodes CSVEKLAGGGNEQFF.

Comments on this clonotype: Because it lacks the conserved phenylalanine or tryptophan at the end, this CDR3 is likely a read error. The chain uses TRBV7-2 and TRBJ2-7; TRBD2 matches 10 bases. This CDR3 comprises 15 residues. CDR1 and CDR2 (germline): SGHTA, FQGNSA. Trimming cost V 5 bases and J 3 bases; bases outside gene matches: 7. In DNA, the CDR3 is TGTGCCAGCAGCGTCGGGACTAGCGATTTCTACGAGCAGTACCTC. It codes for CASSVGTSDFYEQYL.

CDR3 amino acids: CASSLAGTGSDTQYF. In DNA form, the CDR3 reads TGTGCCAGCAGCTTAGCAGGGACGGGTTCAGATACGCAGTATTTT. The chain uses TRBV7-7 and TRBJ2-3, with D perhaps being TRBD1 or TRBD2 (5 bases each). The CDR3 is 15 amino acids. Trimming left V 0 bases short and J 4 bases short, with 11 bases between. Germline CDR1 SSHAT, CDR2 FNYEAQ (reference sequence).

The chain is built from TRBV7-9 and TRBJ2-7; no clear D gene. The ends were cut back, 5 bases at V and 2 bases at J, with 7 bases in the middle. The CDR3 covers 12 residues. Germline V gives CDR1 SEHNR, CDR2 FQNEAQ (reference sequence). CDR3 nucleotides: TGTGCCAGCAGCGTTCCACCCTACGAGCAGTACTTC. Its translation: CASSVPPYEQYF.

The CDR3 DNA reads as TGTGCCAGCAGCCTGGCGGGAGCGACAGATACGCAGTATTTT. Amino acids: CASSLAGATDTQYF. The V gene is TRBV3-1, the J gene TRBJ2-3, with TRBD2 matching 7 bases. J gave up 3 bases and V 4 bases, and 4 bases lay outside the gene matches. The CDR3 totals 14 residues. From germline, CDR1 is LGHDT and CDR2 YNNKEL (reference sequence).

Here the CDR3 reads CASSFQGYYNEQFF. CDR3 DNA: TGTGCCAGCAGCTTTCAGGGTTACTACAATGAGCAGTTCTTC. The chain has TRBV7-6 and TRBJ2-1; perhaps TRBD1 as D (5 bases). The CDR3 covers 14 residues. V dropped 3 bases and J dropped 3 bases, with 9 bases sitting between them. From germline, CDR1 is SGHVS and CDR2 FNYEAQ. Complete variable domain (other parts from reference TRBV7-6 and TRBJ2-1): GAGVSQSPRYKVTKRGQDVALRCDPISGHVSLYWYRQALGQGPEFLTYFNYEAQQDKSGLPNDRFSAERPEGSISTLTIQRTEQRDSAMYRCASSFQGYYNEQFFGPGTRLTVL.

This clonotype was seen more than once but under ten times. The rearrangement uses TRBV6-1 and TRBJ2-7; 8 nucleotides line up with TRBD1. The CDR3 runs to 16 residues. After removal of 0 bases from V and 4 bases from J, the junction contained 8 bases not matched to a gene. Germline values: CDR1 MNHNS, CDR2 SASEGT. This CDR3 is CASSEAPGTGNYEQYF. The CDR3 DNA reads TGTGCCAGCAGTGAAGCACCCGGGACAGGAAATTACGAGCAGTACTTC.

The chain combines TRBV2 with TRBJ2-3; D gene unclear. V gave up 6 bases and J gave up 1 base, with 8 bases separating them. This CDR3 comprises 13 residues. Germline V gene lookup returns CDR1 SNHLY and CDR2 FYNNEI. In nucleotides, the CDR3 is TGTGCCAGCAGCTACAGACGCACAGATACGCAGTATTTT. Its protein product is CASSYRRTDTQYF.

This chain connects TRBV27 to TRBJ2-4, with 12 bases identical to TRBD1. Germline V gives CDR1 MNHEY, CDR2 SMNVEV (reference sequence). The CDR3 runs 14 residues. The V segment lost 6 bases and the J segment 8 bases; nucleotides outside the gene matches: 5. CDR3 nucleotide sequence: TGTGCCAGCAGCTCTGGGACAGGGGGCGACATTCAGTACTTC. Its protein product is CASSSGTGGDIQYF.

This clonotype came up many times. V is TRBV5-1 and J is TRBJ2-1; 7 positions match TRBD1. The CDR3 sequence is 12 residues long. After removal of 4 bases from V and 7 bases from J, the junction contained 2 bases not matched to a gene. Germline CDR1 reads SGHRS; CDR2 reads YFSETQ. This CDR3 reads CASSGGQNEQFF. CDR3 DNA: TGCGCCAGCAGCGGGGGACAGAATGAGCAGTTCTTC.

The chain couples TRBV20-1 to TRBJ2-7, with TRBD2 as a possible D gene (5 bases). Per the germline V gene, CDR1 is DFQATT and CDR2 is SNEGSKA (reference sequence). This CDR3 region has 11 residues. V lost 5 bases to trimming and J lost 3 bases, with 8 bases between them. The chain's CDR3 is CSAPRGYEQYF. In nucleotides, the CDR3 is TGCAGTGCTCCCCGGGGCTACGAGCAGTACTTC.

This clonotype was picked up a small number of times. The rearrangement uses TRBV30 and TRBJ2-2, with 11 bases fitting TRBD2. Germline values: CDR1 GTSNPN, CDR2 SVGIG (reference sequence). Trimming cost V 6 bases and J 6 bases; bases outside gene matches: 12. CDR3 length: 16 residues. The CDR3 DNA follows: TGTGCCTGCCAGGGCTTACCGGGACTAGCGGCCGGGGAGCTGTTTTTT. It is translated as CACQGLPGLAAGELFF.

This sequence joins TRBV4-1 and TRBJ2-7, with D maybe TRBD2 (7 bases). This CDR3 is built from 17 residues. Trimming stripped 1 base from V and 1 base from J, with 17 bases between. Germline V gene lookup returns CDR1 MGHRA and CDR2 YSYEKL. The CDR3 DNA is TGCGCCAGCAGCCAAGGGGGCGGGGGACAAACTTCCTACGAGCAGTACTTC. It is translated as CASSQGGGGQTSYEQYF.

This chain joins TRBV29-1 and TRBJ2-7; 9 bases align to TRBD1. V lost 1 base to trimming and J lost 5 bases; unmatched junction nucleotides: 0. Looked up from germline, CDR1 is SQVTM and CDR2 is ANQGSEA. The CDR3 is made up of 12 amino acids. The CDR3 spells CSVEGTGDEQYF. Written as DNA, the CDR3 is TGCAGCGTTGAAGGGACAGGGGACGAGCAGTACTTC.

There are a few counts of this clonotype. The chain recombines TRBV11-3 with TRBJ2-7; TRBD2 aligns across 15 bases. The germline V gene has CDR1 SGHNT and CDR2 YENEEA. V lost 7 bases and J lost 5; bases outside the gene matches: 6. CDR3 size: 15 residues. CDR3 in DNA: TGTGCCAGCACCTGGACTAGCGGGAGGGCCGACGAGCAGTACTTC. This encodes CASTWTSGRADEQYF.

The chain combines TRBV7-3 with TRBJ1-3; D is possibly TRBD1 (5 bases). Between the trimmed V and J ends, which lost 1 base and 0 bases, there was a span of 10 bases. This CDR3 contains 16 residues. Germline lookup yields CDR1 SGHTA and CDR2 FQGTGA. DNA for the CDR3: TGTGCCAGCAGCTTAAGCGGGGGAACCTCTGGAAACACCATATATTTT. This translates into CASSLSGGTSGNTIYF.

This chain uses TRBV6-1 with TRBJ1-2, with TRBD1 matching over 7 bases. This CDR3 is built from 15 residues. Germline trimming cut 2 bases from V and 3 bases from J; bases unmatched to any gene: 6. Germline V gives CDR1 MNHNS, CDR2 SASEGT. CDR3 coding DNA: TGTGCCAGCAGTGAATGGCGGACAGGACACTATGGCTACACCTTC. The encoded protein is CASSEWRTGHYGYTF.

The J gene is TRBJ1-5, the V gene TRBV6-1; D is perhaps TRBD1 (6 bases). Germline V gives CDR1 MNHNS, CDR2 SASEGT. V gave up 4 bases and J gave up 0 bases, with 16 bases separating them. The CDR3 contains 17 residues. The DNA of the CDR3 is TGTGCCAGCAGTGTCCCCTCCGGGACAAATAGCAATCAGCCCCAGCATTTT. Its protein is CASSVPSGTNSNQPQHF.